The 24 T cell receptor beta chains presented below share a single source sample, sequenced in a study of cytomegalovirus exposure and HLA in healthy donors. The PCR employed 60 Vbeta primers together with 13 Jbeta primers. Assay used: immunoSEQ multiplex PCR; TCRdb lists only in-frame clones, some missing. The sample lists under 130,000 clones, 60% to 75% seen once, with approximately 10% in the top ten. Sequencing was carried out using PBMCs. The receptor set was obtained from a middle-aged man in good health and CMV-seropositive.

This chain uses TRBV19 with TRBJ2-7; 7 bases fit TRBD1. Looked up from germline, CDR1 is LNHDA and CDR2 is SQIVND (reference sequence). The CDR3 has 15 amino acids. Trimming at V came to 4 bases and at J to 1 base, leaving 7 bases not matched to a gene. The CDR3 here is CASSTTGALSYEQYF. CDR3 DNA: TGTGCCAGTAGTACTACAGGGGCCCTTTCCTACGAGCAGTACTTC.

This clone ranks as medium-sized (0.01 to 0.1%). The chain has TRBV19 and TRBJ2-3, with 9 bases that match TRBD2. From germline, CDR1 is LNHDA and CDR2 SQIVND (reference sequence). V lost 6 bases and J lost 3; bases outside the gene matches: 10. The CDR3 sequence is 16 residues long. In DNA form, the CDR3 reads TGTGCCAGTAGCCAAGAGAATAGCGGGAGTACAGATACGCAGTATTTT. This sequence encodes CASSQENSGSTDTQYF.

The chain combines TRBV7-3 with TRBJ2-4, with 8 bases matching TRBD2. Germline CDR1 reads SGHTA; CDR2 reads FQGTGA. CDR3 length equals 15 residues. The V and J ends lost 5 bases and 6 bases, in that order; junction bases with no gene match: 9. CDR3 coding DNA: TGTGCCAGCAGCACTTCCGGGGGGGAAGGAAACATTCAGTACTTC. Translated, it gives CASSTSGGEGNIQYF.

V usage is TRBV2 and J usage is TRBJ2-5, with TRBD2 identical over 7 bases. J lost 5 bases, V lost 8 bases, and 2 bases had no gene match. The CDR3 is 11 residues long. CDR1 SNHLY and CDR2 FYNNEI come from the germline V gene. CDR3 in amino acids: CASGRAETQYF. The CDR3, as DNA: TGTGCCAGCGGGAGGGCGGAGACCCAGTACTTC.

The V gene is TRBV6-1, the J gene TRBJ2-7; 8 bases line up with TRBD2. Trimming at V came to 3 bases and at J to 3 bases, leaving 7 bases not matched to a gene. Per the germline V gene, CDR1 is MNHNS and CDR2 is SASEGT. The CDR3 totals 15 residues. DNA of the CDR3: TGTGCCAGCAGTGAGGAGGGTAGCGGGGTCTACGAGCAGTACGTC. Amino acids: CASSEEGSGVYEQYV.

This sequence joins TRBV7-9 and TRBJ1-1; D uncertain. This CDR3 has 13 amino acids. Trimming cost V 10 bases and J 3 bases, with 15 bases left between them. Germline V CDR1 and CDR2: SEHNR, FQNEAQ (reference sequence). CDR3 sequence (DNA): TGTGCCACCGACCAGACACCGGACACTGAAGCTTTCTTT. It specifies CATDQTPDTEAFF.

This clone was detected a few times. The V and J genes are TRBV14 and TRBJ2-5, with unresolved D. CDR1 is SGHDN, CDR2 FVKESK, per germline. The CDR3 has 17 residues. Deletions cut 4 bases from V and 0 bases from J, with 18 bases between. The CDR3 DNA follows: TGTGCCAGCAGCCTAGAGGTGGCTCTTAAGTACCAAGAGACCCAGTACTTC. Translated, it gives CASSLEVALKYQETQYF.

V and J are TRBV5-6 and TRBJ1-1; no firm D call. The V gene lost 2 bases and the J gene lost 0 bases, with 23 bases spanning the gap. The CDR3 is 19 residues long. CDR1 SGHDT and CDR2 YYEEEE come from the germline V gene. The CDR3 DNA reads as TGTGCCAGCAGCTTCTCGCGATGGTTGGTCCCCACTTTGAACACTGAAGCTTTCTTT. This gives the protein CASSFSRWLVPTLNTEAFF.

This chain connects TRBV5-5 to TRBJ2-7; D may be TRBD1 (6 bases). This CDR3 has 15 amino acids. V lost 0 bases and J 6 bases, leaving 16 bases between the germline ends. The germline gives CDR1 SGHKS, CDR2 YYEKEE (reference sequence). DNA of the CDR3: TGTGCCAGCAGCTTGGGAGGGGGAATCCTCCCCGAGCAGTACGTC. It yields the protein CASSLGGGILPEQYV.

This clone was seen only a few times. The sample holds other DNA sequences that translate to the same CDR3. This chain connects TRBV29-1 to TRBJ2-2; TRBD2 aligns across 9 bases. The CDR3 has 15 residues. V trimming: 5 bases; J trimming: 0 bases; junction bases outside the gene matches: 4. Per the germline V gene, CDR1 is SQVTM and CDR2 is ANQGSEA. The DNA of the CDR3 is TGCAGCGTTCGACTAGCGGAGACGAACACCGGGGAGCTGTTTTTT. This translates into CSVRLAETNTGELFF.

The rearrangement joins TRBV27 to TRBJ2-5; 7 bases match TRBD2. CDR1 and CDR2 from the germline V gene are MNHEY and SMNVEV (reference sequence). V was clipped by 5 bases and J by 5 bases; unmatched bases: 11. This CDR3 comprises 15 residues. CDR3 coding DNA: TGTGCCAGCAGTCCAAAGTCTACTAGCGCGGAGACCCAGTACTTC. Translating gives CASSPKSTSAETQYF.

The genes are TRBV7-2 and TRBJ1-2; D may be TRBD1 (6 bases). Deletions cut 5 bases from V and 4 bases from J, with 20 bases between. This CDR3 contains 16 residues. Germline CDR1 and CDR2: SGHTA and FQGNSA. CDR3 residues: CASSLPVGDNLYGYTF. In DNA form, the CDR3 reads TGTGCCAGCAGCCTCCCCGTTGGGGACAACCTCTATGGCTACACCTTC. Based on the CDR3 plus reference TRBV7-2 and TRBJ1-2, the full variable domain is GAGVSQSPSNKVTEKGKDVELRCDPISGHTALYWYRQSLGQGLEFLIYFQGNSAPDKSGLPSDRFSAERTGGSVSTLTIQRTQQEDSAVYLCASSLPVGDNLYGYTFGSGTRLTVV.

The chain carries TRBV30 and TRBJ1-3; 7 nucleotides match TRBD1. CDR3 length equals 12 residues. The germline CDR1 and CDR2 sequences are GTSNPN and SVGIG (reference sequence). V lost 5 bases and J lost 4; bases outside the gene matches: 2. CDR3 protein: CAWGGQGNTIYF. The CDR3 DNA reads TGTGCCTGGGGGGGACAGGGAAACACCATATATTTT.

CDR3 bases: TGTGCCAGCAGTTACGAGGAGGGAGGCCCCCTGTTTTTT. Residues: CASSYEEGGPLFF. The chain carries TRBV6-5 and TRBJ2-2; a weak D match, TRBD2 (6 bases). In germline, CDR1 is MNHEY, CDR2 SVGAGI. The V and J ends lost 2 bases and 14 bases respectively, with 15 bases between them. The CDR3 runs to 13 residues.

The chain has TRBV6-5 and TRBJ1-1; perhaps TRBD1 as D (5 bases). V lost 8 bases and J 0 bases, leaving 13 bases between the germline ends. The CDR3 totals 14 residues. Germline V gene lookup returns CDR1 MNHEY and CDR2 SVGAGI. The CDR3 sequence: CASYRGDMNTEAFF. DNA for the CDR3: TGTGCCAGCTATCGGGGGGATATGAACACTGAAGCTTTCTTT.

This clone has more than one count but fewer than ten. The CDR3 sequence is CASSQEKETSAYEQYF. CDR3 in DNA: TGTGCCAGCAGCCAAGAAAAGGAGACTAGCGCCTACGAGCAGTACTTC. This rearrangement joins TRBV4-2 to TRBJ2-7, with TRBD2 matching 8 bases. The ends lost 0 bases at V and 2 bases at J; junction bases unmatched: 6. The CDR3 has 16 amino acids. The germline V gene has CDR1 LGHNA and CDR2 YNFKEQ.

The chain joins TRBV7-8 to TRBJ1-1, with unresolved D. The CDR3 has 16 residues. V lost 4 bases, J lost 0 bases, and 15 bases lay in between. The germline V gene encodes CDR1 SGHVS and CDR2 FQNEAQ. The CDR3: CASSSKGGLMNTEAFF. DNA of the CDR3: TGTGCCAGCAGCTCGAAGGGAGGGCTTATGAACACTGAAGCTTTCTTT.

This rearrangement joins TRBV20-1 to TRBJ2-1; 7 bases align to TRBD2. The CDR3 sequence is 11 residues long. V trimming: 6 bases; J trimming: 10 bases; junction bases outside the gene matches: 6. CDR1 and CDR2 from the germline V gene are DFQATT and SNEGSKA (reference sequence). Here the CDR3 reads CSAKRGVEQFF. The CDR3 nucleotides read TGCAGTGCCAAACGGGGGGTAGAGCAGTTCTTC.

The chain's CDR3 is CASSSRQETEYF. Written as DNA, the CDR3 is TGTGCCAGCAGCTCAAGACAGGAGACGGAGTACTTC. The chain recombines TRBV7-2 with TRBJ2-7, with D perhaps matching TRBD1 (6 bases). The CDR3 sequence is 12 residues long. Between the trimmed V and J ends, which lost 4 bases and 11 bases, there was a span of 15 bases. Germline V gene data show CDR1 as SGHTA and CDR2 as FQGNSA.

The genes are TRBV5-1 and TRBJ2-2; 9 nucleotides match TRBD1. The V gene's germline CDR1 is SGHRS and CDR2 YFSETQ. The CDR3 totals 18 residues. The trim removed 0 bases at V and 3 bases at J, leaving 9 bases unmatched. The CDR3 sequence is CASSLGVTGGADTGELFF. The CDR3 nucleotides are TGCGCCAGCAGCTTGGGCGTAACAGGGGGCGCTGACACCGGGGAGCTGTTTTTT. Full variable domain (outside the CDR3, taken from reference TRBV5-1 and TRBJ2-2): KAGVTQTPRYLIKTRGQQVTLSCSPISGHRSVSWYQQTPGQGLQFLFEYFSETQRNKGNFPGRFSGRQFSNSRSEMNVSTLELGDSALYLCASSLGVTGGADTGELFFGEGSRLTVL.

This clone was picked up a small number of times. V and J are TRBV5-1 and TRBJ1-3, with D maybe TRBD1 (6 bases). V was shortened by 0 bases and J by 4 bases, with 11 bases between the two germline ends. The CDR3 has 15 amino acids. Germline assignment: CDR1 SGHRS and CDR2 YFSETQ. The CDR3 DNA follows: TGCGCCAGCAGCTTGGCAATGGGGGCAGGAAACACCATATATTTT. The encoded protein is CASSLAMGAGNTIYF.

This chain connects TRBV19 to TRBJ2-3; perhaps TRBD1 as D (5 bases). V shed 1 base and J shed 4 bases, with 12 bases lying between them. Germline loops: CDR1 LNHDA, CDR2 SQIVND (reference sequence). The CDR3 runs 15 residues. CDR3 protein: CASSIGGQSPDTQYF. CDR3 bases: TGTGCCAGTAGTATAGGGGGCCAATCCCCAGATACGCAGTATTTT.

The chain combines TRBV9 with TRBJ2-1; 12 nucleotides line up with TRBD2. The V and J ends lost 4 bases and 8 bases, in that order; junction bases with no gene match: 7. Germline V gene sequence: CDR1 SGDLS, CDR2 YYNGEE. The CDR3 is 15 amino acids. The CDR3 here is CASSQTSGSLDEQFF. CDR3 nucleotides: TGTGCCAGCAGCCAGACTAGCGGGAGTTTAGATGAGCAGTTCTTC.

The chain joins TRBV27 to TRBJ2-1; possible D gene TRBD2, 6 bases. The germline V gene encodes CDR1 MNHEY and CDR2 SMNVEV (reference sequence). The CDR3 is 14 residues long. The germline V and J ends were trimmed by 6 bases and 4 bases, with 13 bases remaining between them. In nucleotides, the CDR3 is TGTGCCAGCAGCCCACCGGGAGTATACAATGAGCAGTTCTTC. Protein: CASSPPGVYNEQFF.